This record covers a single TCR beta chain. Sequencing was performed with immunoSEQ multiplex PCR; in TCRdb, only in-frame clones are kept and a portion is missing. Of just under 45,000 clones in the sample, 80% to 90% were seen once. From germline, CDR1 is MNHEY and CDR2 SVGAGI. The V gene lost 7 bases and the J gene lost 1 base, with 14 bases spanning the gap. The CDR3 runs to 15 residues. This sample was included in a study of blood T cell repertoires in COVID-19. Material: peripheral blood. This receptor was taken from a human donor in a cohort sampled during active COVID-19. The gene calls are TRBV6-5 and TRBJ1-3, with D maybe TRBD1 (5 bases). This CDR3 is CASKRGTASGNTIYF. The CDR3 region has the DNA TGTGCCAGCAAACGCGGGACGGCGTCTGGAAACACCATATATTTT.